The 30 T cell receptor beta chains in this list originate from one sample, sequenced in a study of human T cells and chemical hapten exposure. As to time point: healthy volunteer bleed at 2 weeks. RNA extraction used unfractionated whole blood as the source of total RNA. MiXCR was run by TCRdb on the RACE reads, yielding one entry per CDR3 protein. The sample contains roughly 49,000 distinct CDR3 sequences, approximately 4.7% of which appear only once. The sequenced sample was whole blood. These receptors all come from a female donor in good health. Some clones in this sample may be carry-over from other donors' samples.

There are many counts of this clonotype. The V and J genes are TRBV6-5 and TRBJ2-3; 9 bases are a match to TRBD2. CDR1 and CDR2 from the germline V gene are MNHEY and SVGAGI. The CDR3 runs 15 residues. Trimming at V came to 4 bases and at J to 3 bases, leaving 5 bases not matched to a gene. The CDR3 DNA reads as TGTGCCAGCAGTTGGCGGGGGGGGAGAACAGATACGCAGTATTTT. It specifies CASSWRGGRTDTQYF.

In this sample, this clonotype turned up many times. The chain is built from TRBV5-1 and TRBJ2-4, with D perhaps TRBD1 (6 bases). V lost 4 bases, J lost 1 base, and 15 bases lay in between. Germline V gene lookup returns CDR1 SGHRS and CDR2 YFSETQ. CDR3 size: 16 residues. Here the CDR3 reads CASSPFIDRAKNIQYF. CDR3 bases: TGCGCCAGCAGCCCTTTCATTGACAGGGCCAAAAACATTCAGTACTTC.

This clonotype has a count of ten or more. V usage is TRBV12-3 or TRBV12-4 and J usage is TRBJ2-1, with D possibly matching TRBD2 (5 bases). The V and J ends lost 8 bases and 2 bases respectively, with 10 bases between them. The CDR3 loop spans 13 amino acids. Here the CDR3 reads CASEGLTYNEQFF. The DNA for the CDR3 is TGTGCCAGCGAGGGCTTAACCTACAATGAGCAGTTCTTC.

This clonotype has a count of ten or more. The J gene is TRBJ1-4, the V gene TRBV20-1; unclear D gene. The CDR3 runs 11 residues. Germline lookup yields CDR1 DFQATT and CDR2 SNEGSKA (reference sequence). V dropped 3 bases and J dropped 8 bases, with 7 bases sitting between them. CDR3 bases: TGCAGTGCTAGCAGTACAGAAAAACTGTTTTTT. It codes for CSASSTEKLFF.

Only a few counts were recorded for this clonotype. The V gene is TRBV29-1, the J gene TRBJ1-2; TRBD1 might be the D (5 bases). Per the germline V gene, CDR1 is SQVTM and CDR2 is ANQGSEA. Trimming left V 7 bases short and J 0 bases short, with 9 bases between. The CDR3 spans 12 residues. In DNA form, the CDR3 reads TGCAGCGCTTCGACAGCTAACTATGGCTACACCTTC. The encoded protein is CSASTANYGYTF.

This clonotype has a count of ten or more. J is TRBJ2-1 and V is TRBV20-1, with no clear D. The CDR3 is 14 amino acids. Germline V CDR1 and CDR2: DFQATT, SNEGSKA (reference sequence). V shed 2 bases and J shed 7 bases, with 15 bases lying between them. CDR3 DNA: TGCAGTGCTAGACTGTCCATCTGGAATAATGAGCAGTTCTTC. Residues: CSARLSIWNNEQFF.

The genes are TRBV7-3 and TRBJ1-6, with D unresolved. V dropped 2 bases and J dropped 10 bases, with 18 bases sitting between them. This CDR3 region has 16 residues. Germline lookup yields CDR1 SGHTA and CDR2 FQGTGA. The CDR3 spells CASSLGSTSRWSPLHF. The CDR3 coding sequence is TGTGCCAGCAGCTTAGGGTCGACATCCCGTTGGTCACCCCTCCACTTT. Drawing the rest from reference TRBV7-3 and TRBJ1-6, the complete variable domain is GAGVSQTPSNKVTEKGKYVELRCDPISGHTALYWYRQSLGQGPEFLIYFQGTGAADDSGLPNDRFFAVRPEGSVSTLKIQRTERGDSAVYLCASSLGSTSRWSPLHFGNGTRLTVT.

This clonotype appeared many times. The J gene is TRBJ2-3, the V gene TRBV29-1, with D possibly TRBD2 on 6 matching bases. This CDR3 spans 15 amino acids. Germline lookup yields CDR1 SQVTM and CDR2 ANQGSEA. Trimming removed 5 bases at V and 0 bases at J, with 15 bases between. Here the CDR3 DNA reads TGCAGCGTTTACGCGGGGAGACCTAGCACAGATACGCAGTATTTT. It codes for CSVYAGRPSTDTQYF.

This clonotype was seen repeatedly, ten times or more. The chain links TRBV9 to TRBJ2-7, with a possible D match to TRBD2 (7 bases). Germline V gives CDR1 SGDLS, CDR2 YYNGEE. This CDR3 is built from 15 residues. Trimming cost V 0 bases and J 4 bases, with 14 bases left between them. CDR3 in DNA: TGTGCCAGCAGCGTAGGGGGGGGCCTGACGTACGAGCAGTACTTC. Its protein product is CASSVGGGLTYEQYF.

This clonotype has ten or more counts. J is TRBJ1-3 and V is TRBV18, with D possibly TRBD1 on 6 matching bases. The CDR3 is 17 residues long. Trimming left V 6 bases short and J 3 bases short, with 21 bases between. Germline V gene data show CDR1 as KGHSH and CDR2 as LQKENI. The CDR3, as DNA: TGTGCCAGCTCGCCCCAACAGGGCCTCCTGAGTGGAAACACCATATATTTT. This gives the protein CASSPQQGLLSGNTIYF.

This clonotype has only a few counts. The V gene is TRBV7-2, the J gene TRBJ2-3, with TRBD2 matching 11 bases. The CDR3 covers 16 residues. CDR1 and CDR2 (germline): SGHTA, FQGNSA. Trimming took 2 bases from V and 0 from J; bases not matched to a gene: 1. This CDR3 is CASSLRTSGSTDTQYF. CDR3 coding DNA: TGTGCCAGCAGCTTAAGGACTAGCGGGAGCACAGATACGCAGTATTTT.

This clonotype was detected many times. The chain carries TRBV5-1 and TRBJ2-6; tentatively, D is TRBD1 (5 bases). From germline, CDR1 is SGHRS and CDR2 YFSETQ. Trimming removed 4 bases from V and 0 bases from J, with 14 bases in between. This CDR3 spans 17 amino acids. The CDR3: CASSPLGVDSGANVLTF. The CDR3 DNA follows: TGCGCCAGCAGCCCCCTAGGGGTAGACTCTGGGGCCAACGTCCTGACTTTC.

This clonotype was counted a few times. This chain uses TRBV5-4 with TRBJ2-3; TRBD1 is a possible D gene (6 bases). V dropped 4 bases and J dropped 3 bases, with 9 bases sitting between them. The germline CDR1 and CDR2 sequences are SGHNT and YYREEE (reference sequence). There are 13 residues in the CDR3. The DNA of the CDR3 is TGTGCCAGCAGCAAGGGGGAAACAGATACGCAGTATTTT. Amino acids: CASSKGETDTQYF.

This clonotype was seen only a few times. The CDR3 region has the DNA TGTGCCAGCAGTTTAGGGGCAGACAATCAGCCCCAGCATTTT. It specifies CASSLGADNQPQHF. This sequence joins TRBV12-3 or TRBV12-4 and TRBJ1-5; no definite D call. V was pared by 1 base and J by 3 bases, with 7 bases between. The CDR3 has 14 residues.

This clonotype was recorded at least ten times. CDR3 in amino acids: CASNLGAGAGNEQFF. CDR3 nucleotide sequence: TGCGCCAGCAACCTTGGGGCGGGAGCAGGGAATGAGCAGTTCTTC. The chain employs TRBV5-1 and TRBJ2-1; 7 nucleotides agree with TRBD2. The CDR3 contains 15 residues. Germline loops: CDR1 SGHRS, CDR2 YFSETQ. J lost 7 bases, V lost 6 bases, and 13 bases had no gene match. The whole variable domain, remainder taken from reference TRBV5-1 and TRBJ2-1, is KAGVTQTPRYLIKTRGQQVTLSCSPISGHRSVSWYQQTPGQGLQFLFEYFSETQRNKGNFPGRFSGRQFSNSRSEMNVSTLELGDSALYLCASNLGAGAGNEQFFGPGTRLTVL.

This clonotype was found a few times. DNA of the CDR3: TGTGCCAGCAGCCAAGATTACAGTGCAACTAATGAAAAACTGTTTTTT. Translation gives CASSQDYSATNEKLFF. J is TRBJ1-4 and V is TRBV3-1; D uncertain. In germline, CDR1 is LGHDT, CDR2 YNNKEL (reference sequence). There are 16 residues in the CDR3. Trimming removed 0 bases from V and 0 bases from J, with 8 bases in between.

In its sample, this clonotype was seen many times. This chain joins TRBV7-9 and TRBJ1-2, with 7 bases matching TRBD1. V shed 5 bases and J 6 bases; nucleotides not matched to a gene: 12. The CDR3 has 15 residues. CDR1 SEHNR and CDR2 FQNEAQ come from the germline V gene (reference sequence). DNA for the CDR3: TGTGCCAGCAGCCCAACGCAGACAGGGACCCATGGCTACACCTTC. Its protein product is CASSPTQTGTHGYTF.

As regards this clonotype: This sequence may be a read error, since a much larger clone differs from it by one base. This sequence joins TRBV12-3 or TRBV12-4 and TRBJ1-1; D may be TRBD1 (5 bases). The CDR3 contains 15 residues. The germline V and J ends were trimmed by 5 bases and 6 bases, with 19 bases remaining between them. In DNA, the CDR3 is TGTGCCAGCAGTCCGCCCGGTGGGGGGAGTCCTGAAGCTTTCTTT. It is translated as CASSPPGGGSPEAFF.

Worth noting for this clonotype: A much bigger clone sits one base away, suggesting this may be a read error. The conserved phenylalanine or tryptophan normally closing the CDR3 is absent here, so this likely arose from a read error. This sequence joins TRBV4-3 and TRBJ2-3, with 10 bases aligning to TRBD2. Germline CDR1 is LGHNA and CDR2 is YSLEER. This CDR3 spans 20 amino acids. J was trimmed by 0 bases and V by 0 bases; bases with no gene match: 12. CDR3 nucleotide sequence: TGCGCCAGCAGCCAAGATCTTGGGCTAGCGGGGGTTACCAGCACAGATACGCAGTATTTA. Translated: CASSQDLGLAGVTSTDTQYL.

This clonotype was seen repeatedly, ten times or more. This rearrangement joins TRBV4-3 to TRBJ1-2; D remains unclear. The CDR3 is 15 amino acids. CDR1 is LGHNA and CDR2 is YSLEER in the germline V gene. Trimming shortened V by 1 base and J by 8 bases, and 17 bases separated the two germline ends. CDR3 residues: CASSQVHKGYGGYTF. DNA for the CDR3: TGCGCCAGCAGCCAAGTTCATAAGGGCTACGGAGGCTACACCTTC.

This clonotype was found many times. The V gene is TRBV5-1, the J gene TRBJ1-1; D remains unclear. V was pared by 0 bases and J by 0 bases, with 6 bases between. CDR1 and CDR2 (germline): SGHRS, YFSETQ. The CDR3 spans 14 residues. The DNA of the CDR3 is TGCGCCAGCAGCTTGGACACTTTGAACACTGAAGCTTTCTTT. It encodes CASSLDTLNTEAFF.

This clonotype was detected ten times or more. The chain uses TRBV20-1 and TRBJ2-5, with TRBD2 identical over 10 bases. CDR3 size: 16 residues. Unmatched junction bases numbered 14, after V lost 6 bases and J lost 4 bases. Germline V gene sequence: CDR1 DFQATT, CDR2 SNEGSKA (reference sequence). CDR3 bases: TGCAGTGCGGAACTAGCGGGGATTGTGAGAGGAGAGACCCAGTACTTC. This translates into CSAELAGIVRGETQYF.

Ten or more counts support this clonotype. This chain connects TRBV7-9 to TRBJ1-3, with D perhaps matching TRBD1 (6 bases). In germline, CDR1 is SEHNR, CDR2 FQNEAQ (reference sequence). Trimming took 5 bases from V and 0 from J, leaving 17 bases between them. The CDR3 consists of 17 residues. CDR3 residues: CASSLGLDSYSGNTIYF. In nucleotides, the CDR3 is TGTGCCAGCAGCCTTGGACTGGACAGCTACTCTGGAAACACCATATATTTT. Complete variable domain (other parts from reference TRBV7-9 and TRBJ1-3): DTGVSQNPRHKITKRGQNVTFRCDPISEHNRLYWYRQTLGQGPEFLTYFQNEAQLEKSRLLSDRFSAERPKGSFSTLEIQRTEQGDSAMYLCASSLGLDSYSGNTIYFGEGSWLTVV.

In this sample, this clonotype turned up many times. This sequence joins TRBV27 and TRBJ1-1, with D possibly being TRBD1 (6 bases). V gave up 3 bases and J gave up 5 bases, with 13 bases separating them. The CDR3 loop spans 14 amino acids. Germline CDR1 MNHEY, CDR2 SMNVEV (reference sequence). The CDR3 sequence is CASSLYRTVTEAFF. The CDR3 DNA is TGTGCCAGCAGTTTGTACCGGACAGTAACTGAAGCTTTCTTT.

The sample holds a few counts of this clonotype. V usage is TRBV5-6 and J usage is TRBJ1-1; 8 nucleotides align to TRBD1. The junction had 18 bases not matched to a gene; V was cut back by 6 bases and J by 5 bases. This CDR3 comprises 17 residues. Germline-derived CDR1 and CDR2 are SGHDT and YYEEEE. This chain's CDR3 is CASTKGSGGFWGTEAFF. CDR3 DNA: TGTGCCAGCACTAAGGGGTCAGGGGGCTTTTGGGGGACTGAAGCTTTCTTT.

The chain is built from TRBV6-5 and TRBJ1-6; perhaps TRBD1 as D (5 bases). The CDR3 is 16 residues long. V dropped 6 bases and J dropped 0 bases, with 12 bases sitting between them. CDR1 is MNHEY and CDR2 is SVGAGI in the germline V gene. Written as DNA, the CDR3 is TGTGCCAGCAGCAGACAGTTGAGCTCCTATAATTCACCCCTCCACTTT. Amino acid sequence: CASSRQLSSYNSPLHF.

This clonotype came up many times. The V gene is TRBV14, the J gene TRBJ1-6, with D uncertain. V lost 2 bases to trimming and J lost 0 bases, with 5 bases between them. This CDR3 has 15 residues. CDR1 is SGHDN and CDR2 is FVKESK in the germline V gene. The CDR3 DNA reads TGTGCCAGCAGCCAAAGGGACTCCTATAATTCACCCCTCCACTTT. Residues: CASSQRDSYNSPLHF.

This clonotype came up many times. CDR3: CASSSGAYEQYF. The CDR3 coding sequence is TGTGCCAGCAGTTCAGGGGCCTACGAGCAGTACTTC. The chain is built from TRBV6-5 and TRBJ2-7; D might be TRBD1 (6 bases). Germline CDR1 and CDR2: MNHEY and SVGAGI. This CDR3 has 12 residues. V was shortened by 4 bases and J by 2 bases, with 6 bases between the two germline ends.

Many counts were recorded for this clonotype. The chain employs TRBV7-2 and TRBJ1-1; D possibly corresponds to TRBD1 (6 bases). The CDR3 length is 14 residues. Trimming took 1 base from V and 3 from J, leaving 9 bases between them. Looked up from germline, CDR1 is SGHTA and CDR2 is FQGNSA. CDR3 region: CASSLVAGDTEAFF. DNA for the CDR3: TGTGCCAGCAGCTTAGTGGCAGGGGACACTGAAGCTTTCTTT.

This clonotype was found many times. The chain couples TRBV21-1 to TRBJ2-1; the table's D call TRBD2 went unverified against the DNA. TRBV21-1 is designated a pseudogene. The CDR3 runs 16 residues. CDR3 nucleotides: TGTGCCAGCAGCAGACCCGGGACTCAGATTTACAATGAGCAGTTCTTC. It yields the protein CASSRPGTQIYNEQFF.